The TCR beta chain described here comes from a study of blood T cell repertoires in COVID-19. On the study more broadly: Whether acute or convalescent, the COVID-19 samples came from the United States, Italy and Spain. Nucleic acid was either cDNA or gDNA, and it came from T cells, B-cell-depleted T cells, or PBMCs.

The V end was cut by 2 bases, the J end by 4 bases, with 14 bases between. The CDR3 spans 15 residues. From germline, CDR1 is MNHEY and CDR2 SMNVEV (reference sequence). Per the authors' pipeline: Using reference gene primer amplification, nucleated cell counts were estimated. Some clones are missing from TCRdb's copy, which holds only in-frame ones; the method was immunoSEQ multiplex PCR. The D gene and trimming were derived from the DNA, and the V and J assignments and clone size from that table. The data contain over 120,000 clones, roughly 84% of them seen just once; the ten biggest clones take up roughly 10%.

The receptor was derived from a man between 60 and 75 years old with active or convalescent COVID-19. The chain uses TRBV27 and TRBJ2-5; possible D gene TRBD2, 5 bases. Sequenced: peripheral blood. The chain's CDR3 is CASSLSGDRSETQYF. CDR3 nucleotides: TGTGCCAGCAGTTTAAGCGGAGATAGATCAGAGACCCAGTACTTC.